Following are 15 T cell receptor beta chains from one sample sequenced in a study of tumor T cells in aggressive B-cell lymphoma. Sequenced by immunoSEQ multiplex PCR; TCRdb stores in-frame clones only, minus some. The sample carries roughly 4,500 clones, roughly 90% recorded once. Sequencing was carried out using tumor tissue. The receptors were sampled from an adult with diffuse large B cell lymphoma.

The gene calls are TRBV5-6 and TRBJ2-7, with a tentative D call TRBD2 (6 bases). The CDR3 is 17 residues long. CDR1 and CDR2 from the germline V gene are SGHDT and YYEEEE. With 0 bases removed from V and 2 bases from J, the gap between germline ends came to 18 bases. CDR3: CASSLAAGQAGPYEQYF. As DNA, the CDR3 is TGTGCCAGCAGCTTGGCCGCGGGGCAGGCCGGGCCCTACGAGCAGTACTTC.

With regard to this clone: The junction shows a germline mismatch at one end, possibly a read error. The rearrangement uses TRBV27 and TRBJ2-2; 8 bases map to TRBD1. Germline V gene data show CDR1 as MNHEY and CDR2 as SMNVEV (reference sequence). The CDR3 contains 18 residues. The CDR3 protein is CAHHYPDREDGFAGELFF. Written as DNA, the CDR3 is TGTGCCCACCACTACCCGGACAGGGAGGACGGCTTCGCCGGGGAGTTGTTTTTT.

This rearrangement joins TRBV7-8 to TRBJ2-4, with TRBD1 matching 7 bases. The germline V gene encodes CDR1 SGHVS and CDR2 FQNEAQ. The J segment lost 8 bases and the V segment lost 5 bases, leaving 12 bases of the junction unmatched. This CDR3 has 15 amino acids. The CDR3 spells CASSRGQAKGDIQYF. Here the CDR3 DNA reads TGTGCCAGCAGCCGAGGACAGGCGAAGGGGGACATTCAGTACTTC. Looking up the rest from reference TRBV7-8 and TRBJ2-4 gives the full variable domain: GAGVSQSPRYKVAKRGQDVALRCDPISGHVSLFWYQQALGQGPEFLTYFQNEAQLDKSGLPSDRFFAERPEGSVSTLKIQRTQQEDSAVYLCASSRGQAKGDIQYFGAGTRLSVL.

The CDR3 DNA follows: TGTGCCTCAGGGACTAGCGGGGGAGTAGAGACCCAGTACTTC. Translation gives CASGTSGGVETQYF. J is TRBJ2-5 and V is TRBV5-6, with 14 positions matching TRBD2. CDR3 length: 14 amino acids. V was pared by 10 bases and J by 4 bases, with 6 bases of the junction left unmatched. CDR1 SGHDT and CDR2 YYEEEE come from the germline V gene.

This chain links TRBV28 with TRBJ1-5, with 7 bases lining up with TRBD1. CDR1 MDHEN and CDR2 SYDVKM come from the germline V gene. CDR3 size: 14 residues. Germline trimming cut 7 bases from V and 5 bases from J; bases unmatched to any gene: 8. The CDR3 region has the DNA TGTGCCAGCACCCCAGGGGGGCTTCATCAGCCCCAGCATTTT. It encodes CASTPGGLHQPQHF.

The J gene is TRBJ2-7, the V gene TRBV6-5, with TRBD1 identical over 7 bases. CDR1 is MNHEY and CDR2 is SVGAGI in the germline V gene. The CDR3 has 15 residues. V dropped 0 bases and J dropped 3; count of bases not matched to a gene: 5. The CDR3, as DNA: TGTGCCAGCAGTTACTCCCCGGGACAGAACTACGAGCAGTACTTC. Its translation is CASSYSPGQNYEQYF.

The chain employs TRBV28 and TRBJ1-2; weak D call: TRBD1 (5 bases). V gave up 7 bases and J gave up 5 bases, with 20 bases separating them. The CDR3 is made up of 15 amino acids. The germline gives CDR1 MDHEN, CDR2 SYDVKM. The DNA of the CDR3 is TGTGCCAGCAAGGGGCACACGGCGGGACCATATGGCTACACCTTC. Encoded protein: CASKGHTAGPYGYTF.

This rearrangement joins TRBV6-5 to TRBJ1-3, with 10 bases matching TRBD1. CDR3 length equals 13 residues. Germline V gene lookup returns CDR1 MNHEY and CDR2 SVGAGI. The ends lost 8 bases at V and 4 bases at J; junction bases unmatched: 2. The CDR3 reads CASRDRGGNTIYF. DNA for the CDR3: TGTGCCAGCCGGGACAGGGGAGGAAACACCATATATTTT.

V is TRBV10-3 and J is TRBJ2-7, with 11 bases aligning to TRBD1. CDR1 is ENHRY and CDR2 is SYGVKD in the germline V gene. The CDR3 length is 14 residues. V lost 9 bases, J lost 5 bases, and 9 bases stayed unmatched. This CDR3 is CAMGDRGMIDEQYF. DNA of the CDR3: TGTGCCATGGGGGACAGGGGGATGATCGACGAGCAGTACTTC.

A remark on this clone: Other DNA sequences in the sample encode the same CDR3. The chain recombines TRBV7-3 with TRBJ1-6, with a tentative D call TRBD1 (6 bases). This CDR3 region has 13 residues. CDR1 and CDR2 from the germline V gene are SGHTA and FQGTGA. The V end lost 5 bases, the J end lost 12 bases, and 14 bases lay between the germline ends. CDR3 in DNA: TGTGCCAGCAGCCGTGACAGAGGGGGACCCCTCCACTTT. This codes for CASSRDRGGPLHF.

The rearrangement uses TRBV7-9 and TRBJ2-5, with 9 bases matching TRBD2. Germline V gives CDR1 SEHNR, CDR2 FQNEAQ (reference sequence). The CDR3 length is 17 residues. Trimming at V came to 5 bases and at J to 1 base, leaving 11 bases not matched to a gene. CDR3 protein: CASSKTGGSGSQETQYF. CDR3 nucleotides: TGTGCCAGCAGCAAAACCGGGGGTAGCGGGAGCCAAGAGACCCAGTACTTC. Full variable domain (outside the CDR3, taken from reference TRBV7-9 and TRBJ2-5): DTGVSQNPRHKITKRGQNVTFRCDPISEHNRLYWYRQTLGQGPEFLTYFQNEAQLEKSRLLSDRFSAERPKGSFSTLEIQRTEQGDSAMYLCASSKTGGSGSQETQYFGPGTRLLVL.

V gene TRBV9 combines with J gene TRBJ1-1; D is uncertain. The ends were cut back, 2 bases at V and 3 bases at J, with 11 bases in the middle. Germline V gene data show CDR1 as SGDLS and CDR2 as YYNGEE. The CDR3 is 14 amino acids. For the CDR3, the DNA is TGTGCCAGCAGCGTTCTACCTGTGGACACTGAAGCTTTCTTT. Encoded protein: CASSVLPVDTEAFF. Supplemented by reference TRBV9 and TRBJ1-1, the full variable domain reads DSGVTQTPKHLITATGQRVTLRCSPRSGDLSVYWYQQSLDQGLQFLIQYYNGEERAKGNILERFSAQQFPDLHSELNLSSLELGDSALYFCASSVLPVDTEAFFGQGTRLTVV.

The chain has TRBV7-9 and TRBJ2-7; 7 nucleotides align to TRBD1. CDR3 length equals 15 residues. Germline V CDR1 and CDR2: SEHNR, FQNEAQ (reference sequence). Losses at the gene ends were 0 bases for V and 0 bases for J; bases not matched to a gene: 2. The CDR3 region is CASSLAAGGSYEQYF. DNA of the CDR3: TGTGCCAGCAGCTTAGCCGCAGGGGGCTCCTACGAGCAGTACTTC.

This chain uses TRBV5-1 with TRBJ2-3; 10 nucleotides agree with TRBD2. Germline V gene sequence: CDR1 SGHRS, CDR2 YFSETQ. The CDR3 has 16 amino acids. J lost 5 bases, V lost 3 bases, and 9 bases had no gene match. The CDR3, as DNA: TGCGCCAGCAGCTCCTCACTAGCGGGGCCTGTAGATACGCAGTATTTT. Its translation is CASSSSLAGPVDTQYF.

The V and J genes are TRBV6-1 and TRBJ2-3, with D maybe TRBD1 (5 bases). The CDR3 is 14 amino acids. Germline lookup yields CDR1 MNHNS and CDR2 SASEGT. V was cut by 5 bases and J by 0 bases, with 9 bases left in between. As DNA, the CDR3 is TGTGCCAGCAGTAGGACACTTAGCACAGATACGCAGTATTTT. Its translation is CASSRTLSTDTQYF.